Below, 26 T cell receptor beta chains from the same sample are listed, as sequenced in a study of blood T cell repertoires in COVID-19. TCRdb keeps only in-frame clones here, not all; method: immunoSEQ multiplex PCR. The repertoire includes about 210,000 clones, less than 85% of them detected once, and approximately 18% sits in the top ten. Source material: PBMCs or T cells enriched from blood (not recorded which). These TCRs come from a man in his forties who had recovered from COVID-19.

The chain has TRBV6-6 and TRBJ1-4, with TRBD1 as a possible D gene (6 bases). Germline V gene sequence: CDR1 MNHNY, CDR2 SVGAGI (reference sequence). V lost 7 bases, J lost 7 bases, and 10 bases lay in between. CDR3 size: 12 residues. The CDR3 protein is CASNREGEKLFF. The CDR3 DNA sequence: TGTGCCAGCAACAGGGAGGGTGAAAAACTGTTTTTT.

This clone was seen only once. The chain uses TRBV3-1 (or the pseudogene TRBV3-2) and TRBJ1-2; no reliable D call. Trimming stripped 0 bases from V and 5 bases from J, with 16 bases between. This CDR3 is built from 16 residues. Germline V gives CDR1 LGHDT, CDR2 YNNKEL (reference sequence). CDR3 amino acids: CASSQDINSGKYGYTF. The CDR3 region has the DNA TGTGCCAGCAGCCAAGATATCAACTCGGGAAAGTATGGCTACACCTTC.

Note on this clone: This CDR3 is also generated by other DNA sequences in the sample. The chain recombines TRBV12-3 or TRBV12-4 with TRBJ2-7; weak D call: TRBD1 (5 bases). Trimming stripped 2 bases from V and 3 bases from J, with 8 bases between. The CDR3 is made up of 13 amino acids. CDR3 residues: CASSLRQGYEQYF. CDR3 DNA: TGTGCCAGCAGTTTAAGGCAGGGCTACGAGCAGTACTTC.

The V gene is TRBV5-1, the J gene TRBJ2-1, with TRBD2 identical over 14 bases. This CDR3 is built from 17 residues. Trimming at V came to 0 bases and at J to 7 bases, leaving 6 bases not matched to a gene. Germline lookup yields CDR1 SGHRS and CDR2 YFSETQ. The CDR3 DNA reads as TGCGCCAGCAGCTTGGGGGGACTAGCGGGAGCATGGAATGAGCAGTTCTTC. It specifies CASSLGGLAGAWNEQFF.

This chain's CDR3 is CASILRRGINEQFF. The CDR3 region has the DNA TGTGCCAGCATCCTACGAAGGGGGATCAATGAGCAGTTCTTC. The chain links TRBV7-2 to TRBJ2-1; TRBD1 might be the D (6 bases). The germline V gene has CDR1 SGHTA and CDR2 FQGNSA. The CDR3 has 14 residues. The V and J ends lost 7 bases and 6 bases respectively, with 16 bases between them.

This clone was seen only a few times. J is TRBJ1-5 and V is TRBV5-1, with TRBD1 identical over 7 bases. The CDR3 sequence is 15 residues long. The germline CDR1 and CDR2 sequences are SGHRS and YFSETQ. Trimming cost V 0 bases and J 4 bases; bases outside gene matches: 4. The CDR3 DNA follows: TGCGCCAGCAGCTTGGGCGGGACAGCAAATCAGCCCCAGCATTTT. It specifies CASSLGGTANQPQHF. Supplemented by reference TRBV5-1 and TRBJ1-5, the full variable domain reads KAGVTQTPRYLIKTRGQQVTLSCSPISGHRSVSWYQQTPGQGLQFLFEYFSETQRNKGNFPGRFSGRQFSNSRSEMNVSTLELGDSALYLCASSLGGTANQPQHFGDGTRLSIL.

The J gene is TRBJ1-2, the V gene TRBV3-1 (or the pseudogene TRBV3-2); 9 positions agree with TRBD1. The CDR3 length is 14 residues. Trimming cost V 7 bases and J 0 bases; bases outside gene matches: 3. Germline V CDR1 and CDR2: LGHDT, YNNKEL (reference sequence). DNA of the CDR3: TGTGCCAGCAAACAGGGGGCGTCTAACTATGGCTACACCTTC. This encodes CASKQGASNYGYTF.

V and J are TRBV5-5 and TRBJ2-3; the D gene is possibly TRBD1 (5 bases). The CDR3 runs 14 residues. Germline assignment: CDR1 SGHKS and CDR2 YYEKEE (reference sequence). Between the trimmed V and J ends, which lost 2 bases and 4 bases, there was a span of 11 bases. The chain's CDR3 is CASSLVQQADTQYF. The CDR3 bases are TGTGCCAGCAGCTTAGTCCAACAGGCAGATACGCAGTATTTT. Full variable domain (rest looked up from reference TRBV5-5 and TRBJ2-3): DAGVTQSPTHLIKTRGQQVTLRCSPISGHKSVSWYQQVLGQGPQFIFQYYEKEERGRGNFPDRFSARQFPNYSSELNVNALLLGDSALYLCASSLVQQADTQYFGPGTRLTVL.

This clone was picked up one time. V gene TRBV18 combines with J gene TRBJ2-7; TRBD1 aligns across 9 bases. Looked up from germline, CDR1 is KGHSH and CDR2 is LQKENI. J lost 6 bases, V lost 5 bases, and 5 bases had no gene match. The CDR3 runs to 13 residues. CDR3 in amino acids: CASSDGTGLEQYF. CDR3 nucleotides: TGTGCCAGCTCAGATGGGACAGGGCTCGAGCAGTACTTC.

In this sample, this clone turned up once. The chain is built from TRBV11-3 and TRBJ2-7; 7 positions match TRBD1. The CDR3 consists of 13 residues. Germline V gene data show CDR1 as SGHNT and CDR2 as YENEEA. V shed 5 bases and J 2 bases; nucleotides not matched to a gene: 3. CDR3 amino acids: CASSATGAYEQYF. CDR3 in DNA: TGTGCCAGCAGCGCTACAGGGGCCTACGAGCAGTACTTC.

Concerning this clone: This may be a read error: a much more frequent sequence differs by one nucleotide. Other DNA sequences of this sample code for an identical CDR3. J is TRBJ2-2 and V is TRBV6-4; D possibly corresponds to TRBD1 (5 bases). Looked up from germline, CDR1 is MRHNA and CDR2 is SNTAGT. V was cut by 0 bases and J by 3 bases, with 5 bases left in between. The CDR3 spans 14 residues. This chain's CDR3 is CASSDSRDTGELFF. The CDR3 DNA sequence: TGTGCCAGCAGTGACTCCAGGGACACCGGGGAGCTGTTTTTT.

This clone was observed once. This chain connects TRBV27 to TRBJ1-5, with a tentative D call TRBD1 (5 bases). The V end lost 5 bases, the J end lost 2 bases, and 13 bases lay between the germline ends. CDR1 and CDR2 (germline): MNHEY, SMNVEV (reference sequence). There are 15 residues in the CDR3. CDR3 sequence (DNA): TGTGCCAGCAGTCCAACCGGGGGACGCAATCAGCCCCAGCATTTT. Protein product: CASSPTGGRNQPQHF.

V usage is TRBV7-9 and J usage is TRBJ2-2, with a weak D call TRBD2 (6 bases). The germline V gene encodes CDR1 SEHNR and CDR2 FQNEAQ (reference sequence). The CDR3 runs to 16 residues. V lost 2 bases and J lost 5, with 15 bases in between. CDR3 loop: CASSLSGGSRTGELFF. CDR3 DNA: TGTGCCAGCAGCTTATCAGGAGGGAGTAGAACCGGGGAGCTGTTTTTT. The full variable domain, completed using reference TRBV7-9 and TRBJ2-2, is DTGVSQNPRHKITKRGQNVTFRCDPISEHNRLYWYRQTLGQGPEFLTYFQNEAQLEKSRLLSDRFSAERPKGSFSTLEIQRTEQGDSAMYLCASSLSGGSRTGELFFGEGSRLTVL.

The chain couples TRBV12-3 or TRBV12-4 to TRBJ2-7; 10 bases map to TRBD2. The V and J ends lost 5 bases and 4 bases, in that order; junction bases with no gene match: 2. The CDR3 covers 13 residues. The CDR3 DNA follows: TGTGCCAGCAGTACTAGCGGGATATACGAGCAGTACTTC. Translating gives CASSTSGIYEQYF.

This chain connects TRBV4-1 to TRBJ1-1, with D tentatively TRBD1 (6 bases). The CDR3 length is 13 residues. CDR1 is MGHRA and CDR2 is YSYEKL in the germline V gene. V was trimmed by 4 bases and J by 6 bases, leaving 12 bases between them. This chain's CDR3 is CASSPQGLAEAFF. Here the CDR3 DNA reads TGCGCCAGCAGCCCGCAGGGGTTGGCTGAAGCTTTCTTT.

This chain uses TRBV6-2 or TRBV6-3 with TRBJ2-2; 7 bases match TRBD1. Germline loops: CDR1 MNHEY, CDR2 SVGEGT. This CDR3 spans 15 amino acids. Unmatched junction bases numbered 10, after V lost 5 bases and J lost 7 bases. CDR3 in DNA: TGTGCCAGCAGTCTGCGACAGGGATATAACGGGGAGCTGTTTTTT. This encodes CASSLRQGYNGELFF.

This chain connects TRBV19 to TRBJ1-1, with 9 bases identical to TRBD1. The CDR3 extends over 15 amino acids. V shed 7 bases and J 0 bases; nucleotides not matched to a gene: 6. Germline CDR1 is LNHDA and CDR2 is SQIVND (reference sequence). CDR3 amino acids: CASKDGQGMNTEAFF. CDR3 DNA sequence: TGTGCCAGTAAGGATGGACAGGGGATGAACACTGAAGCTTTCTTT.

V is TRBV4-2 and J is TRBJ2-7, with 13 bases matching TRBD2. The length of the CDR3 is 15 residues. J gave up 5 bases and V 4 bases, and 5 bases lay outside the gene matches. Germline CDR1 LGHNA, CDR2 YNFKEQ. The CDR3 DNA reads as TGTGCCAGCAGCCTTGGGACTAGCGGGGAGCACGAGCAGTACTTC. It codes for CASSLGTSGEHEQYF.

V usage is TRBV6-5 and J usage is TRBJ2-7; 8 nucleotides line up with TRBD2. Germline CDR1 MNHEY, CDR2 SVGAGI. After removal of 5 bases from V and 5 bases from J, the junction contained 2 bases not matched to a gene. The CDR3 is 12 residues long. Here the CDR3 reads CASSSGSHEQYF. CDR3 coding DNA: TGTGCCAGCAGTAGCGGGAGCCACGAGCAGTACTTC.

V and J are TRBV5-4 and TRBJ2-5, with TRBD2 as a possible D gene (5 bases). The CDR3 has 14 amino acids. V was pared by 0 bases and J by 0 bases, with 6 bases between. Per the germline V gene, CDR1 is SGHNT and CDR2 is YYREEE (reference sequence). The CDR3 sequence is CASSLAGNQETQYF. CDR3 coding DNA: TGTGCCAGCAGCTTGGCGGGGAACCAAGAGACCCAGTACTTC. Full variable domain (remainder filled in from reference TRBV5-4 and TRBJ2-5): ETGVTQSPTHLIKTRGQQVTLRCSSQSGHNTVSWYQQALGQGPQFIFQYYREEENGRGNFPPRFSGLQFPNYSSELNVNALELDDSALYLCASSLAGNQETQYFGPGTRLLVL.

Worth noting for this clone: Other DNA sequences of this sample code for an identical CDR3. The V gene is TRBV7-3, the J gene TRBJ1-1; D is possibly TRBD1 (6 bases). V was clipped by 3 bases and J by 1 base, with 9 bases between them. The CDR3 has 14 amino acids. Germline V lookup: CDR1 SGHTA, CDR2 FQGTGA. The CDR3 DNA follows: TGTGCCAGCAGCTTGGGACATCAGAACACTGAAGCTTTCTTT. It is translated as CASSLGHQNTEAFF.

The V gene is TRBV7-8, the J gene TRBJ2-7; TRBD1 aligns across 9 bases. V trimming: 3 bases; J trimming: 5 bases; junction bases outside the gene matches: 14. This CDR3 region has 17 residues. Germline V gives CDR1 SGHVS, CDR2 FQNEAQ. For the CDR3, the DNA is TGTGCCAGCAGCTTGTGGGGTCCCAGGGACAGGGCGGACGAGCAGTACTTC. Its protein product is CASSLWGPRDRADEQYF.

J is TRBJ2-1 and V is TRBV19, with 7 bases identical to TRBD1. The germline CDR1 and CDR2 sequences are LNHDA and SQIVND (reference sequence). The CDR3 has 17 residues. The trim removed 5 bases at V and 5 bases at J, leaving 15 bases unmatched. CDR3 region: CASSLGTAPSLDNEQFF. The CDR3, as DNA: TGTGCCAGTAGTCTTGGGACAGCACCGTCCCTAGACAATGAGCAGTTCTTC.

The J gene is TRBJ2-7, the V gene TRBV19, with D perhaps matching TRBD1 (6 bases). In germline, CDR1 is LNHDA, CDR2 SQIVND (reference sequence). The CDR3 is made up of 14 amino acids. Trimming took off 6 bases at V and 2 bases at J, with 14 bases between the two ends. CDR3 DNA sequence: TGTGCCAGTAGGGCGGCAGGGGTGACCTACGAGCAGTACTTC. Translation gives CASRAAGVTYEQYF.

The chain combines TRBV30 with TRBJ1-6, with a tentative D call TRBD1 (6 bases). Germline V gene lookup returns CDR1 GTSNPN and CDR2 SVGIG (reference sequence). The CDR3 covers 16 residues. V gave up 5 bases and J gave up 0 bases, with 14 bases separating them. The CDR3 nucleotides are TGTGCCTGGCTAGCAACAGGGAGCTCCTATAATTCACCCCTCCACTTT. This encodes CAWLATGSSYNSPLHF.

The V call is TRBV7-2, the J call TRBJ2-3, with no clear D. The CDR3 sequence is 13 residues long. The V gene lost 4 bases and the J gene lost 4 bases, with 9 bases spanning the gap. CDR1 and CDR2 from the germline V gene are SGHTA and FQGNSA. The DNA of the CDR3 is TGTGCCAGCAGCTCCGGGTCAGCAGATACGCAGTATTTT. Translating it yields CASSSGSADTQYF.